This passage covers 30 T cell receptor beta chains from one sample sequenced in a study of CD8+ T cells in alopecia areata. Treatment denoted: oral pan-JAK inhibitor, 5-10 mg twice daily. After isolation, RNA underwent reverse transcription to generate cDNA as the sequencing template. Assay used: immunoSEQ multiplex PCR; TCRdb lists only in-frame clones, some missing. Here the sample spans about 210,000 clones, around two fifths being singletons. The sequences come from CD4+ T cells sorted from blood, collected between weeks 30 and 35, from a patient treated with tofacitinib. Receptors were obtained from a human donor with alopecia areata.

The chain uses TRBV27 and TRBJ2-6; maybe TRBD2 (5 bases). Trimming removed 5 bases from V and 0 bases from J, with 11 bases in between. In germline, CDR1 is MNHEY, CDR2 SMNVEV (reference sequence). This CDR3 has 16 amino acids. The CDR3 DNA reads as TGTGCCAGCAGTCCCGGACTGCGCTCTGGGGCCAACGTCCTGACTTTC. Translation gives CASSPGLRSGANVLTF.

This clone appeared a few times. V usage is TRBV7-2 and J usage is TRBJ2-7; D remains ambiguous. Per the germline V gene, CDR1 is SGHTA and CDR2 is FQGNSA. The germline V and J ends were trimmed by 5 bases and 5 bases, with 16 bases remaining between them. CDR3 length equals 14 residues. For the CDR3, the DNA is TGTGCCAGCAGCCGTGTAGGGTACGACGACGAGCAGTACTTC. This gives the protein CASSRVGYDDEQYF.

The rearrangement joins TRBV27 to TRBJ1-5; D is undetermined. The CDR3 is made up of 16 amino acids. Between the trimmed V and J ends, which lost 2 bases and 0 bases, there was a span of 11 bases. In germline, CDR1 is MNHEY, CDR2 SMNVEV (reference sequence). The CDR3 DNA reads TGTGCCAGCAGTTTACTAACAGACCCTAGCAATCAGCCCCAGCATTTT. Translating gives CASSLLTDPSNQPQHF.

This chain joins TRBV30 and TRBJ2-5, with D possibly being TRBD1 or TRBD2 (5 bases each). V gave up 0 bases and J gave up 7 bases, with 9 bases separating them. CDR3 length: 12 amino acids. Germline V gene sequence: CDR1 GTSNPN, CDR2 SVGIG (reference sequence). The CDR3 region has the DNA TGTGCCTGGAGTGTATCAGGGAGGACCCAGTACTTC. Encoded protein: CAWSVSGRTQYF.

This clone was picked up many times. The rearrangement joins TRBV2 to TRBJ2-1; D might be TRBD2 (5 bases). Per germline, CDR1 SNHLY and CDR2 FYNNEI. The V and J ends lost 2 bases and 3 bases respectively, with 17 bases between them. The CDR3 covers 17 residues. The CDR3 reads CASSERTRGPFYNEQFF. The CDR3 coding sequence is TGTGCCAGCAGTGAACGGACTCGCGGACCATTCTACAATGAGCAGTTCTTC.

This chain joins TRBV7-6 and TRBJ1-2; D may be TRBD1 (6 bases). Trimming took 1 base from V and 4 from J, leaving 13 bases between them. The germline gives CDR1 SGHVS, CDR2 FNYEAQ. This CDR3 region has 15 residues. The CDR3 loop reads CASSLEDSPSYGYTF. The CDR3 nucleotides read TGTGCCAGCAGCTTAGAGGACAGCCCTAGCTATGGCTACACCTTC.

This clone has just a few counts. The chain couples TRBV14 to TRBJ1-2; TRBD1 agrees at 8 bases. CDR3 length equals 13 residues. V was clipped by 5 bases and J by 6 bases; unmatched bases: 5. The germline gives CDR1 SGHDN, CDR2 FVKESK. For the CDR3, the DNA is TGTGCCAGCAGCAGGACAGGGCTTAATGGCTACACCTTC. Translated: CASSRTGLNGYTF.

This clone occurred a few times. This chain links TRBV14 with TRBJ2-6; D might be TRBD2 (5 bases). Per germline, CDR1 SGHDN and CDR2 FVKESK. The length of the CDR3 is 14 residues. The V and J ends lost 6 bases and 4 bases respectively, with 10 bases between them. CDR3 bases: TGTGCCAGCAGGAACTCGGGGGGGGCCAACGTCCTGACTTTC. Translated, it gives CASRNSGGANVLTF.

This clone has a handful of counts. This CDR3 reads CASSNPGGRRAQYF. The DNA for the CDR3 is TGTGCCAGCAGCAACCCGGGGGGACGTCGGGCCCAGTACTTC. The chain links TRBV14 to TRBJ2-5, with 7 bases identical to TRBD2. J lost 9 bases, V lost 5 bases, and 12 bases had no gene match. This CDR3 contains 14 residues. Germline assignment: CDR1 SGHDN and CDR2 FVKESK.

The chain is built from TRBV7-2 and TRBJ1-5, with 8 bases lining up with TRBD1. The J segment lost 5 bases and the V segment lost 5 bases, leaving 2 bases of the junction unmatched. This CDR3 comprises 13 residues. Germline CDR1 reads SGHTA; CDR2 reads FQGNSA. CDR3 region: CASSPDRDQPQHF. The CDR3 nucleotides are TGTGCCAGCAGCCCGGACAGGGATCAGCCCCAGCATTTT. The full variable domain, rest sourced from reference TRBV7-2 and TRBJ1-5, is GAGVSQSPSNKVTEKGKDVELRCDPISGHTALYWYRQSLGQGLEFLIYFQGNSAPDKSGLPSDRFSAERTGGSVSTLTIQRTQQEDSAVYLCASSPDRDQPQHFGDGTRLSIL.

The CDR3 DNA sequence: TGTGCCAGCAGCCAGCGGACAAGCCAGAATTCACCCCTCCACTTT. Its protein product is CASSQRTSQNSPLHF. The chain uses TRBV4-2 and TRBJ1-6, with D possibly being TRBD1 (5 bases). The CDR3 length is 15 residues. Trimming took 3 bases from V and 7 from J, leaving 13 bases between them. Germline CDR1 and CDR2: LGHNA and YNFKEQ.

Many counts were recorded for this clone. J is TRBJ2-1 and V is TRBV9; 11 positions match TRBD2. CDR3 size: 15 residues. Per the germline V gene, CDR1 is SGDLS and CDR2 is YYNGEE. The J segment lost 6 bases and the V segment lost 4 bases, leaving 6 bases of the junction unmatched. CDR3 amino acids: CASSPSGGRRNEQFF. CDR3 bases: TGTGCCAGCAGCCCTAGCGGGGGGCGACGCAATGAGCAGTTCTTC.

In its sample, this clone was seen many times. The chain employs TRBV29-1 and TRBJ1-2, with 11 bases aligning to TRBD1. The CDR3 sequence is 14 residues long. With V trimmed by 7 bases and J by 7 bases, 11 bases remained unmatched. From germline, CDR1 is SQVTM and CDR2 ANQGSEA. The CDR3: CSASGTGGRGGYTF. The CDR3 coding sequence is TGCAGCGCATCCGGGACAGGGGGTCGAGGTGGCTACACCTTC.

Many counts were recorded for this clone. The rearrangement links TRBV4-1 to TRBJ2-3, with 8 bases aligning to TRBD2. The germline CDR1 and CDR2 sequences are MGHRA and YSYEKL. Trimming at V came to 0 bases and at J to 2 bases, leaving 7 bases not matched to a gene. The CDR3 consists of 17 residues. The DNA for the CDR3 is TGCGCCAGCAGCCAAGATCATAGGACTAGCTACACAGATACGCAGTATTTT. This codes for CASSQDHRTSYTDTQYF.

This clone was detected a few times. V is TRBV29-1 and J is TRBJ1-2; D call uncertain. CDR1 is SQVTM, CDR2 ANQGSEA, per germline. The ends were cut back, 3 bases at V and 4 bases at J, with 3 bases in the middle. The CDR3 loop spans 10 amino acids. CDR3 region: CSVDLYGYTF. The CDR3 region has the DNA TGCAGCGTTGACCTCTATGGCTACACCTTC.

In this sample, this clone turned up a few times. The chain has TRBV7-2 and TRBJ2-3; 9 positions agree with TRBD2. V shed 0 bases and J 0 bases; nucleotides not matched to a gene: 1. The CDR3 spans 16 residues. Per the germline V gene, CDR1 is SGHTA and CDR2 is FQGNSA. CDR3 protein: CASSLAGLASTDTQYF. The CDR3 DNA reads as TGTGCCAGCAGCTTAGCGGGACTAGCTAGCACAGATACGCAGTATTTT.

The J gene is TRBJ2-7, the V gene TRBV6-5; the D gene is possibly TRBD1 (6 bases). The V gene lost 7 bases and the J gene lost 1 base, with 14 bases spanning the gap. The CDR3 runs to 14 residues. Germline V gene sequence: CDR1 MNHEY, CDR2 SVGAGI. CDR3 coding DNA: TGTGCCAGCAAGCGGACAGCCCTGTCCTACGAGCAGTACTTC. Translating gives CASKRTALSYEQYF.

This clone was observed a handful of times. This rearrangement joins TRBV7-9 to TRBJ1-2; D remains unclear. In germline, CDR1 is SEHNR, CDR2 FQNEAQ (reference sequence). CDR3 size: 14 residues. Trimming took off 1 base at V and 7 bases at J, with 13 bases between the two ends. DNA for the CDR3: TGTGCCAGCAGCTTAGACGTTGCAGTCGGTGGCTACACCTTC. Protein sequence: CASSLDVAVGGYTF. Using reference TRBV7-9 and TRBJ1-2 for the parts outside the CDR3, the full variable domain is DTGVSQNPRHKITKRGQNVTFRCDPISEHNRLYWYRQTLGQGPEFLTYFQNEAQLEKSRLLSDRFSAERPKGSFSTLEIQRTEQGDSAMYLCASSLDVAVGGYTFGSGTRLTVV.

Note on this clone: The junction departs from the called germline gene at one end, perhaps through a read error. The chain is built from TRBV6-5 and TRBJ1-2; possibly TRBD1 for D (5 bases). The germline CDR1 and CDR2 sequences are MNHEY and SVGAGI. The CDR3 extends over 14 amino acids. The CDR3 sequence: CAISESGHFYGYTF. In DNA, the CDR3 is TGTGCCATCAGTGAGTCTGGACATTTCTATGGCTACACCTTC.

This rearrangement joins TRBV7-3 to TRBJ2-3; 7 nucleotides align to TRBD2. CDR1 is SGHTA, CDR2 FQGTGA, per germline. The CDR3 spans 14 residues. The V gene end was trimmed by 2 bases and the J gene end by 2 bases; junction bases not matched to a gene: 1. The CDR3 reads CASSLGDYTDTQYF. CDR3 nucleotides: TGTGCCAGCAGCTTAGGGGACTACACAGATACGCAGTATTTT.

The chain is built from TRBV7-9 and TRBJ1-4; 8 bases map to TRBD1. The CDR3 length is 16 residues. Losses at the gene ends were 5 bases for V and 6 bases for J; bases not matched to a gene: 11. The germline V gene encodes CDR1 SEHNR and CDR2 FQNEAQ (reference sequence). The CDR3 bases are TGTGCCAGCAGCCCCCCGGGGGACAGGACACATGAAAAACTGTTTTTT. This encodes CASSPPGDRTHEKLFF.

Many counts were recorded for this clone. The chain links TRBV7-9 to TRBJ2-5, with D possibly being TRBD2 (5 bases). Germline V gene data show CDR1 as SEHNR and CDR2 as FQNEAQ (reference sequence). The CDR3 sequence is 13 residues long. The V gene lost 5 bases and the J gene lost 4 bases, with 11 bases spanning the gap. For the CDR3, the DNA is TGTGCCAGCAGCAAAAATGGGAGAGAGACCCAGTACTTC. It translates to CASSKNGRETQYF.

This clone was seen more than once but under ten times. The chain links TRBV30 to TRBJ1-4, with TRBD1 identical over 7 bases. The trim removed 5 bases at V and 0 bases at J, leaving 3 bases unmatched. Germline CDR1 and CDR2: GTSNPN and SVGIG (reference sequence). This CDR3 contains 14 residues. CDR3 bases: TGTGCCTGGGCCGGACAGGCAACTAATGAAAAACTGTTTTTT. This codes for CAWAGQATNEKLFF.

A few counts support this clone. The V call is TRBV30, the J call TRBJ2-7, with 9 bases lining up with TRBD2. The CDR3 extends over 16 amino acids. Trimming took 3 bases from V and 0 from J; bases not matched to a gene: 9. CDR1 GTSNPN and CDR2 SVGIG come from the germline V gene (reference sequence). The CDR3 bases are TGTGCCTGGAGCCCCGACCTAGCGGGGATCTCCTACGAGCAGTACTTC. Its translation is CAWSPDLAGISYEQYF.

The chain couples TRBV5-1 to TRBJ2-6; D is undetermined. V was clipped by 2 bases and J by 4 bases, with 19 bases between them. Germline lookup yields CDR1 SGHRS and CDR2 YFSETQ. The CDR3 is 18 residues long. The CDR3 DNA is TGCGCCAGCAGCTTACTCGGCGATAGTTGGCCCGGGGCCAACGTCCTGACTTTC. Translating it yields CASSLLGDSWPGANVLTF.

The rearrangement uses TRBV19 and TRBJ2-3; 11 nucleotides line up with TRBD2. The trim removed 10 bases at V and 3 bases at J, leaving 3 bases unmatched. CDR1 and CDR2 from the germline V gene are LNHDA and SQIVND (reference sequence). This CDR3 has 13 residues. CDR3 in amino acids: CATRLAGTDTQYF. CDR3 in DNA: TGTGCCACCCGACTAGCGGGGACAGATACGCAGTATTTT.

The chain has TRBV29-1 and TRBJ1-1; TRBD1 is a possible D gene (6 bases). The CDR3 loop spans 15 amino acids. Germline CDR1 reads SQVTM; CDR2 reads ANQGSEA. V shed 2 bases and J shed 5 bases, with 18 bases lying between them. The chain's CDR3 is CSVESWTAPGTEAFF. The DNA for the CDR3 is TGCAGCGTTGAATCTTGGACAGCCCCGGGGACTGAAGCTTTCTTT. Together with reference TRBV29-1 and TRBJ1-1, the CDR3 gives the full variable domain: SAVISQKPSRDICQRGTSLTIQCQVDSQVTMMFWYRQQPGQSLTLIATANQGSEATYESGFVIDKFPISRPNLTFSTLTVSNMSPEDSSIYLCSVESWTAPGTEAFFGQGTRLTVV.

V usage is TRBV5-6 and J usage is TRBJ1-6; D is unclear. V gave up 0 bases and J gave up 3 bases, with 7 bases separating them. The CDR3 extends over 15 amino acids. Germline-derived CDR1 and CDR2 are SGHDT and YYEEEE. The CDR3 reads CASSLGSVYNSPLHF. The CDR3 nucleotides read TGTGCCAGCAGCTTGGGTTCCGTCTATAATTCACCCCTCCACTTT.

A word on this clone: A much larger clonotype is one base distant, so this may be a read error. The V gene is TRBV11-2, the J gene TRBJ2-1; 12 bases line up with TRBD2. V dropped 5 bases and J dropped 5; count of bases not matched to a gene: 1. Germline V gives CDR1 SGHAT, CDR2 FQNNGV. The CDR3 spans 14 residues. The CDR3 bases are TGTGCCAGCAGCCTAGCGGGAGGGAACAATGAGCAGTTCTTC. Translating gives CASSLAGGNNEQFF.

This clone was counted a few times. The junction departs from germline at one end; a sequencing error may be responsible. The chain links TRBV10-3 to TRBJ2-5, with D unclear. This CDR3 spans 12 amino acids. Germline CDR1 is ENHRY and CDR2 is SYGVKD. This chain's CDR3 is CATSVGQETQYF. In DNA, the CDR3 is TGTGCCACCAGTGTGGGACAAGAGACCCAGTACTTC.